The clone carrying this T cell receptor (beta chain) showed up many times. The sample originates from a study of CD8 T cells in ankylosing spondylitis. The CDR3 is 16 amino acids. TCRdb recomputed calls from the 5' RACE reads with MiXCR, one row per CDR3 protein. The table shows 200,000 or so distinct CDR3 sequences, with about 20% occurring only once. This receptor was obtained from a male donor between 10 and 30 years old with ankylosing spondylitis or in good health (not recorded which). Sequenced sample: blood, either unsorted or a sorted T cell fraction (not recorded which). The rearrangement links TRBV21-1 to TRBJ2-1; TRBD1 is taken as the D call from the table, unchecked against the DNA. TRBV21-1 is designated a pseudogene. The CDR3 nucleotides read TGTGCCAGCAGCAAAAGGTCCGGGACAGGCTACAATGAGCAGTTCTTC. Its translation is CASSKRSGTGYNEQFF.